This T cell receptor beta chain was identified in a study of graft-versus-host responses after intestinal transplantation. Study as a whole: Each recipient received anti-thymocyte globulin induction, then tacrolimus and steroids for roughly 3 years.

Grafts had their tissue processed, releasing intraepithelial and lamina propria lymphocytes. The CDR3 has 14 residues. CDR1 KGHSH and CDR2 LQKENI come from the germline V gene. The ends lost 3 bases at V and 5 bases at J; junction bases unmatched: 3. Profiled with immunoSEQ multiplex PCR; TCRdb holds only in-frame clones, not every one. The table lists about 15,000 clones, about two thirds of them singletons. Study results and limitations: Present in recipient marrow, GvH clones included some that appeared first in ileum or blood. Within allografts, high graft-versus-host to host-versus-graft clonal ratios were seen among patients with graft-donor T cell macrochimerism.

This clone was seen more than once but under ten times. What it binds is not known. The source material was ileum tissue, sampled 700 to 800 days after intestinal transplantation. The chain combines TRBV18 with TRBJ1-2; TRBD1 aligns across 10 bases. This clonotype originated in a human patient who received an intestinal transplant, so some T cells may come from the graft donor. This CDR3 is CASSPDRGGYGYTF. The CDR3 DNA reads TGTGCCAGCTCACCGGACAGGGGGGGGTATGGCTACACCTTC.